What follows are 20 T cell receptor beta chains derived from one specimen sequenced in a study of T-cell memory formation after mild COVID-19. Using its own MiXCR run on the 5' RACE reads, TCRdb lists one record per CDR3 protein. Of under 400,000 distinct CDR3 sequences listed, around 28% are singletons. The sequencing sample was made of PBMCs or a T cell subset sorted from them (not recorded which). These receptors originate from an adult woman who had mild COVID-19 (a few samples of this study predate the infection). Cell type and time point are not known.

This clonotype was counted only a few times. The chain employs TRBV20-1 and TRBJ1-2; no definite D call. In germline, CDR1 is DFQATT, CDR2 SNEGSKA (reference sequence). Trimming pared 0 bases from V and 4 bases from J, leaving 15 bases between. CDR3 length: 15 residues. The CDR3 reads CSARDGAATSYGYTF. CDR3 sequence (DNA): TGCAGTGCTAGAGATGGTGCAGCTACAAGCTATGGCTACACCTTC.

The chain's CDR3 is CASSPTPTSGQETQYF. The CDR3 DNA reads as TGTGCCAGCAGCCCAACCCCGACTAGCGGACAAGAGACCCAGTACTTC. The rearrangement uses TRBV7-9 and TRBJ2-5, with 9 bases lining up with TRBD2. CDR3 length equals 16 residues. Germline lookup yields CDR1 SEHNR and CDR2 FQNEAQ (reference sequence). Trimming took 5 bases from V and 2 from J; bases not matched to a gene: 9. The whole variable domain, filled in from reference TRBV7-9 and TRBJ2-5, reads DTGVSQNPRHKITKRGQNVTFRCDPISEHNRLYWYRQTLGQGPEFLTYFQNEAQLEKSRLLSDRFSAERPKGSFSTLEIQRTEQGDSAMYLCASSPTPTSGQETQYFGPGTRLLVL.

This clonotype was observed a few times. The rearrangement links TRBV6-2 or TRBV6-3 to TRBJ2-1; tentative D call: TRBD1 (6 bases). This CDR3 has 12 amino acids. Germline values: CDR1 MNHEY, CDR2 SVGEGT. V was clipped by 6 bases and J by 13 bases, with 16 bases between them. The CDR3 nucleotides are TGTGCCAGCAGCCTAGGGGGTTCTGGACAGTTCTTC. Translating it yields CASSLGGSGQFF.

The gene calls are TRBV3-1 and TRBJ2-1; 11 bases are shared with TRBD2. This CDR3 is 19 amino acids long. CDR1 and CDR2 (germline): LGHDT, YNNKEL (reference sequence). Trimming removed 4 bases from V and 6 bases from J; junction bases left unmatched: 17. The CDR3 sequence is CASSRKFSGRAGGGNEQFF. The CDR3 coding sequence is TGTGCCAGCAGCCGCAAATTTAGCGGGAGGGCCGGTGGTGGCAATGAGCAGTTCTTC.

The chain joins TRBV4-2 to TRBJ2-5; 11 bases line up with TRBD2. The CDR3 loop spans 17 amino acids. The V and J ends lost 4 bases and 0 bases, in that order; junction bases with no gene match: 7. Germline-derived CDR1 and CDR2 are LGHNA and YNFKEQ. Written as DNA, the CDR3 is TGTGCCAGCAGCCCGGGACTAGCGGAGATGTACCAAGAGACCCAGTACTTC. Its protein is CASSPGLAEMYQETQYF.

The chain has TRBV6-2 or TRBV6-3 and TRBJ2-2, with 9 bases that match TRBD1. Germline lookup yields CDR1 MNHEY and CDR2 SVGEGT. After removal of 6 bases from V and 4 bases from J, the junction contained 9 bases not matched to a gene. The CDR3 totals 16 residues. The CDR3: CASSPGQGLGTGELFF. The CDR3 DNA follows: TGTGCCAGCAGCCCGGGACAGGGATTGGGCACCGGGGAGCTGTTTTTT.

This clonotype appeared a few times. V and J are TRBV10-3 and TRBJ2-2; maybe TRBD2 (5 bases). Trimming stripped 6 bases from V and 1 base from J, with 12 bases between. The CDR3 totals 15 residues. Germline CDR1 reads ENHRY; CDR2 reads SYGVKD. CDR3 bases: TGTGCCATCAGAGGAGGAACAGTGAACACCGGGGAGCTGTTTTTT. It encodes CAIRGGTVNTGELFF.

This chain connects TRBV3-1 to TRBJ2-7; the match to TRBD2 covers 8 bases. CDR1 is LGHDT and CDR2 is YNNKEL in the germline V gene (reference sequence). This CDR3 has 15 residues. The V gene end was trimmed by 0 bases and the J gene end by 4 bases; junction bases not matched to a gene: 5. The CDR3 sequence: CASSQDRSGGYEQYF. CDR3 DNA: TGTGCCAGCAGCCAAGATCGAAGCGGGGGTTACGAGCAGTACTTC.

This clonotype was seen more than once but under ten times. The chain is built from TRBV29-1 and TRBJ2-1, with 8 bases fitting TRBD2. Germline V lookup: CDR1 SQVTM, CDR2 ANQGSEA. The CDR3 is 14 residues long. The V and J ends lost 2 bases and 8 bases, in that order; junction bases with no gene match: 8. The CDR3 region is CSVEKGLVQYEQFF. The CDR3, as DNA: TGCAGCGTTGAAAAGGGACTAGTCCAATATGAGCAGTTCTTC.

This clonotype has just a few counts. The V and J genes are TRBV5-1 and TRBJ1-2; 9 positions match TRBD1. The CDR3 runs 16 residues. Germline V CDR1 and CDR2: SGHRS, YFSETQ. Trimming removed 0 bases from V and 0 bases from J; junction bases left unmatched: 3. CDR3 DNA: TGCGCCAGCAGCTTGGCACAGGGGGCTTCTAACTATGGCTACACCTTC. Translation gives CASSLAQGASNYGYTF.

A few counts support this clonotype. This rearrangement joins TRBV9 to TRBJ2-7, with D perhaps matching TRBD1 (7 bases). The CDR3 extends over 15 amino acids. V was clipped by 0 bases and J by 2 bases, with 12 bases between them. Germline V gene sequence: CDR1 SGDLS, CDR2 YYNGEE. CDR3 residues: CASSVGDREAYEQYF. The DNA for the CDR3 is TGTGCCAGCAGCGTAGGAGACAGGGAGGCCTACGAGCAGTACTTC.

This clonotype was found a few times. V and J are TRBV12-3 or TRBV12-4 and TRBJ2-7; 12 bases match TRBD2. Unmatched junction bases numbered 13, after V lost 6 bases and J lost 7 bases. This CDR3 spans 16 amino acids. DNA of the CDR3: TGTGCCAGCAGCTTCCTAGCGGGGGGGAACCCCAAGGAGCAGTACTTC. Its protein product is CASSFLAGGNPKEQYF.

This chain connects TRBV9 to TRBJ2-2; 8 bases map to TRBD1. V dropped 4 bases and J dropped 7; count of bases not matched to a gene: 12. The CDR3 spans 16 residues. Looked up from germline, CDR1 is SGDLS and CDR2 is YYNGEE. CDR3 sequence: CASSPWTGNSGGELFF. In DNA, the CDR3 is TGTGCCAGCAGCCCGTGGACAGGGAATTCGGGCGGGGAGCTGTTTTTT. Together with reference TRBV9 and TRBJ2-2, the CDR3 gives the full variable domain: DSGVTQTPKHLITATGQRVTLRCSPRSGDLSVYWYQQSLDQGLQFLIQYYNGEERAKGNILERFSAQQFPDLHSELNLSSLELGDSALYFCASSPWTGNSGGELFFGEGSRLTVL.

The chain combines TRBV6-5 with TRBJ2-5; no clear D. The CDR3 spans 17 residues. CDR1 and CDR2 from the germline V gene are MNHEY and SVGAGI. The V end lost 0 bases, the J end lost 5 bases, and 19 bases lay between the germline ends. CDR3 coding DNA: TGTGCCAGCAGTTACTCTACGGTTCAACCCGGTATGGAGACCCAGTACTTC. Its translation: CASSYSTVQPGMETQYF.

The chain combines TRBV4-2 with TRBJ2-3, with 9 nucleotides matching TRBD2. This CDR3 is built from 19 residues. CDR1 is LGHNA, CDR2 YNFKEQ, per germline. V gave up 0 bases and J gave up 4 bases; unmatched junction bases: 14. The CDR3 DNA reads as TGTGCCAGCAGCCAAGAGTTCGGTAGGCTAGCGGGAAACGCAGATACGCAGTATTTT. This codes for CASSQEFGRLAGNADTQYF.

By sample share, this clonotype is medium-sized. The J gene is TRBJ1-6, the V gene TRBV12-3 or TRBV12-4; TRBD1 agrees at 9 bases. With V trimmed by 6 bases and J by 6 bases, 6 bases remained unmatched. This CDR3 region has 15 residues. CDR3 loop: CASSRPGQGNSPLHF. As DNA, the CDR3 is TGTGCCAGCAGCCGCCCGGGACAGGGTAATTCACCCCTCCACTTT.

This clonotype showed up just a few times. The chain has TRBV7-9 and TRBJ1-1; tentative D call: TRBD1 (6 bases). The V gene lost 7 bases and the J gene lost 2 bases, with 14 bases spanning the gap. The CDR3 contains 14 residues. CDR1 and CDR2 (germline): SEHNR, FQNEAQ (reference sequence). The CDR3 DNA is TGTGCCAGCACCATACAGGGAGGTAACACTGAAGCTTTCTTT. This encodes CASTIQGGNTEAFF. The full variable domain, with the rest looked up from reference TRBV7-9 and TRBJ1-1, is DTGVSQNPRHKITKRGQNVTFRCDPISEHNRLYWYRQTLGQGPEFLTYFQNEAQLEKSRLLSDRFSAERPKGSFSTLEIQRTEQGDSAMYLCASTIQGGNTEAFFGQGTRLTVV.

The chain recombines TRBV20-1 with TRBJ1-5, with TRBD1 matching over 10 bases. The length of the CDR3 is 15 residues. Looked up from germline, CDR1 is DFQATT and CDR2 is SNEGSKA (reference sequence). The V segment lost 4 bases and the J segment 0 bases; nucleotides outside the gene matches: 3. CDR3 coding DNA: TGCAGTGCTAAGAGGACAGGGGGTAGCAATCAGCCCCAGCATTTT. It codes for CSAKRTGGSNQPQHF.

This clonotype was seen a few times. This chain joins TRBV6-2 or TRBV6-3 and TRBJ2-7, with 9 bases fitting TRBD1. The germline V gene has CDR1 MNHEY and CDR2 SVGEGT. The CDR3 runs 14 residues. After removal of 6 bases from V and 9 bases from J, the junction contained 12 bases not matched to a gene. The CDR3 DNA is TGTGCCAGCAGATTCGGGACAGGGAAAATGATGCAGTACTTC. This translates into CASRFGTGKMMQYF.

The chain uses TRBV6-2 or TRBV6-3 and TRBJ2-7, with D possibly matching TRBD1 (6 bases). The CDR3 has 16 amino acids. Looked up from germline, CDR1 is MNHEY and CDR2 is SVGEGT. Trimming removed 0 bases from V and 2 bases from J, with 14 bases in between. CDR3 in DNA: TGTGCCAGCAGTTACTCGACAGGTGGGGCCACCTACGAGCAGTACTTC. This codes for CASSYSTGGATYEQYF.